Given below is one T cell receptor (beta chain) in context. Per the authors' pipeline: Amplifying reference gene primers gave estimates of nucleated cell counts. Repertoires were generated with immunoSEQ multiplex PCR, while TCRdb's copy carries only in-frame clones and drops some. V and J calls and clone size are as listed in that table; D and trimming were resolved from the DNA. The sample lists about 250,000 clones; 86% were seen once. This sample is drawn from a study of blood T cell repertoires in COVID-19. Looking at the study overall: Sites in the United States, Italy and Spain provided acute and convalescent COVID-19 samples. T cells, B-cell-depleted T cells, or PBMCs supplied cDNA or gDNA.

J gave up 0 bases and V 0 bases, and 2 bases lay outside the gene matches. CDR1 ENHRY and CDR2 SYGVKD come from the germline V gene. The CDR3 sequence is 15 residues long. This receptor was taken from a woman in her twenties or thirties with active or convalescent COVID-19. Sequences were obtained from peripheral blood. The chain recombines TRBV10-3 with TRBJ2-7; 7 bases fit TRBD2. CDR3 nucleotide sequence: TGTGCCATCAGTGAGTCGGGAGGGAGCTCCTACGAGCAGTACTTC. Translation: CAISESGGSSYEQYF.